This is a list of T cell receptor beta chains from one sample in a study of cytomegalovirus exposure and HLA in healthy donors. Method: immunoSEQ multiplex PCR; TCRdb's copy keeps in-frame clones and lacks some. The sample lists 150,000 to 200,000 clones, 81% occurring once. Specimen: PBMCs. The receptors shown here come from a young woman in good health and CMV-seronegative. Each CDR3 is given with its conserved first and last residue. The size of a clone is reported for some rows only, either as once, few or many, or as a class for expanded clones.

J gene,V gene,clone size,CDR3 protein
TRBJ2-3,TRBV27,few,CASSFSGQGLTDTQYF
TRBJ1-5,TRBV19,NA,CASSSQGPLSPQHF
TRBJ2-7,TRBV19,NA,CASRQGGGYEQYF
TRBJ1-1,TRBV9,NA,CASSPDSYMNTEAFF
TRBJ2-7,TRBV25-1,NA,CASSDPGGVDEQYF
TRBJ1-6,TRBV7-9,few,CASSLPSQGFRSPLHF
TRBJ1-6,TRBV28,NA,CASSLFEVGVGSPLHF
TRBJ1-1,TRBV10-1,NA,CASSGRDSGNTEAFF
TRBJ2-7,TRBV7-9,NA,CASSLRDRVNEQYF
TRBJ1-1,TRBV7-2,NA,CASSLQEGTEAFF
TRBJ2-7,TRBV18,few,CASSPEASEQYF
TRBJ1-1,TRBV5-1,few,CASSLDGHKTEAFF
TRBJ2-5,TRBV4-1,NA,CASSQERFAAGLEETQYF
TRBJ1-1,TRBV7-2,NA,CASSSGQGIDTEAFF
TRBJ2-7,TRBV5-1,NA,CASSLGVRSLSYEQYF
TRBJ1-2,TRBV10-2,NA,CASGGRTGARLDGYTF
TRBJ2-7,TRBV11-2,NA,CASSLVDLTYEQYF
TRBJ2-5,TRBV27,NA,CASGDGHAETQYF
TRBJ1-2,TRBV9,NA,CASSGNRGLYGYTF
TRBJ2-7,TRBV7-6,NA,CASSQGLAGGPFFEQYF